This entry concerns a single T cell receptor beta chain. Its specificity is unknown. These data come from a study of cytotoxic CD8 clonotypes in ibrutinib-treated CLL. The study, taken as a whole, reports: Sampling times differed between sustained-remission and progressing patients. Upon ibrutinib response clonality rose, and upon progression it fell back toward baseline.

The CDR3 contains 13 residues. J gave up 10 bases and V 7 bases, and 10 bases lay outside the gene matches. Per germline, CDR1 SNHLY and CDR2 FYNNEI. Method: immunoSEQ multiplex PCR; TCRdb's copy keeps in-frame clones and lacks some. The table lists about 50,000 clones, 75% to 90% of them singletons, with about a fifth in the top ten. The J gene is TRBJ2-3, the V gene TRBV2; 8 bases are a match to TRBD1. The receptor comes from a human donor with chronic lymphocytic leukemia. The sample was PBMCs, taken after 24 months of ibrutinib treatment. This CDR3 reads CASTRDRNDSQYF. The CDR3 DNA reads as TGTGCCAGCACCCGGGACAGGAATGACTCGCAGTATTTT.